These 29 T cell receptor beta chains originate from one sample sequenced in a study of blood T cell repertoires in COVID-19. Measured with immunoSEQ multiplex PCR; TCRdb has only the in-frame clones, and not every one. In the table there are approximately 170,000 clones, 80% to 85% of which are singletons. The sample was peripheral blood. The receptors were gathered from a human donor with acute or convalescent COVID-19. The donor label of this sample is uncertain.

The V gene is TRBV7-6, the J gene TRBJ1-3; D unclear. The germline V and J ends were trimmed by 1 base and 0 bases, with 7 bases remaining between them. The germline CDR1 and CDR2 sequences are SGHVS and FNYEAQ. This CDR3 comprises 15 residues. CDR3 in amino acids: CASSLDYISGNTIYF. In nucleotides, the CDR3 is TGTGCCAGCAGCTTAGATTACATCTCTGGAAACACCATATATTTT.

The chain carries TRBV6-1 and TRBJ2-7; 11 nucleotides align to TRBD2. Unmatched junction bases numbered 1, after V lost 1 base and J lost 2 bases. This CDR3 has 15 amino acids. Germline lookup yields CDR1 MNHNS and CDR2 SASEGT. The CDR3 DNA is TGTGCCAGCAGTGAAGTGACTAGCGGGGCCTACGAGCAGTACTTC. It is translated as CASSEVTSGAYEQYF.

J is TRBJ2-1 and V is TRBV9; 9 bases match TRBD2. This CDR3 has 16 residues. Trimming removed 6 bases from V and 8 bases from J; junction bases left unmatched: 15. CDR1 is SGDLS and CDR2 is YYNGEE in the germline V gene. CDR3 residues: CASTPGRRGGRHEQFF. CDR3 bases: TGTGCCAGCACCCCCGGTAGGCGGGGGGGCCGACATGAGCAGTTCTTC.

The chain has TRBV5-6 and TRBJ2-7; D is perhaps TRBD1 (6 bases). CDR1 is SGHDT and CDR2 is YYEEEE in the germline V gene. The CDR3 is 14 amino acids. V lost 4 bases, J lost 1 base, and 12 bases lay in between. The CDR3 sequence: CASSRFDRSYEQYF. In DNA, the CDR3 is TGTGCCAGCAGCCGATTTGACAGGTCCTACGAGCAGTACTTC.

V is TRBV6-6 and J is TRBJ2-3; D is unresolved. CDR1 is MNHNY and CDR2 is SVGAGI in the germline V gene (reference sequence). Trimming took off 7 bases at V and 5 bases at J, with 10 bases between the two ends. The CDR3 contains 12 residues. CDR3 bases: TGTGCCAGCACCGGTTATGAAGATACGCAGTATTTT. Translation gives CASTGYEDTQYF.

J is TRBJ1-1 and V is TRBV5-1, with 10 bases identical to TRBD1. The germline V gene has CDR1 SGHRS and CDR2 YFSETQ. The CDR3 runs 17 residues. V lost 3 bases and J lost 7; bases outside the gene matches: 15. For the CDR3, the DNA is TGCGCCAGCAGCTCCGGATTGACAGGGGGCGCCGTCAGTGAAGCTTTCTTT. Its protein is CASSSGLTGGAVSEAFF.

The chain couples TRBV5-5 to TRBJ2-7, with a tentative D call TRBD1 (6 bases). The germline V gene encodes CDR1 SGHKS and CDR2 YYEKEE (reference sequence). V was cut by 6 bases and J by 3 bases, with 19 bases left in between. This CDR3 is 15 amino acids long. DNA for the CDR3: TGTGCCAGCACCGTCGAGGCCAGGGGTGGCTACGAGCAGTACTTC. Translation: CASTVEARGGYEQYF.

The chain employs TRBV19 and TRBJ1-1; perhaps TRBD1 as D (5 bases). The CDR3 totals 15 residues. V was clipped by 5 bases and J by 8 bases, with 21 bases between them. The germline gives CDR1 LNHDA, CDR2 SQIVND (reference sequence). The CDR3 DNA sequence: TGTGCCAGTAGTCTTGACAAGGCCGCGGGACTCGAAGCTTTCTTT. Protein: CASSLDKAAGLEAFF.

This clone appeared once. The chain has TRBV3-1 (or the pseudogene TRBV3-2) and TRBJ2-7, with TRBD2 identical over 7 bases. Germline CDR1 and CDR2: LGHDT and YNNKEL (reference sequence). With 2 bases clipped from V and 9 bases from J, the junction kept 7 bases outside the gene matches. CDR3 length equals 13 residues. CDR3 amino acids: CASSQSSGQGQYF. The CDR3 nucleotides read TGTGCCAGCAGCCAAAGTAGCGGGCAAGGGCAGTACTTC.

In its sample, this clone was seen once. The chain couples TRBV27 to TRBJ2-5; 8 bases map to TRBD2. Losses at the gene ends were 3 bases for V and 1 base for J; bases not matched to a gene: 7. The length of the CDR3 is 16 residues. The germline V gene has CDR1 MNHEY and CDR2 SMNVEV (reference sequence). CDR3 sequence: CASSFSREVLQETQYF. CDR3 nucleotides: TGTGCCAGCAGTTTTTCGCGGGAGGTCCTCCAAGAGACCCAGTACTTC.

The rearrangement joins TRBV7-9 to TRBJ2-5, with 10 positions matching TRBD2. The CDR3 runs 16 residues. Looked up from germline, CDR1 is SEHNR and CDR2 is FQNEAQ (reference sequence). V shed 0 bases and J 5 bases; nucleotides not matched to a gene: 6. The CDR3 DNA reads TGTGCCAGCAGCTTAGCAGCGGGAGGGCCGACTGAGACCCAGTACTTC. Translation gives CASSLAAGGPTETQYF. Full variable domain (rest looked up from reference TRBV7-9 and TRBJ2-5): DTGVSQNPRHKITKRGQNVTFRCDPISEHNRLYWYRQTLGQGPEFLTYFQNEAQLEKSRLLSDRFSAERPKGSFSTLEIQRTEQGDSAMYLCASSLAAGGPTETQYFGPGTRLLVL.

The rearrangement uses TRBV27 and TRBJ1-6; D unresolved. This CDR3 has 14 amino acids. The germline gives CDR1 MNHEY, CDR2 SMNVEV (reference sequence). Trimming removed 2 bases at V and 14 bases at J, with 16 bases between. CDR3 sequence (DNA): TGTGCCAGCAGTTTAGAGTCCGCTAACGGAGCCCTCCACTTT. Translating it yields CASSLESANGALHF.

The chain combines TRBV3-1 (or the pseudogene TRBV3-2) with TRBJ1-5; weak D call: TRBD1 (5 bases). Per germline, CDR1 LGHDT and CDR2 YNNKEL (reference sequence). CDR3 length: 14 amino acids. Trimming left V 5 bases short and J 4 bases short, with 12 bases between. CDR3 in DNA: TGTGCCAGCAGCAATGACAAGGGGAATCAGCCCCAGCATTTT. Translating gives CASSNDKGNQPQHF.

The rearrangement uses TRBV6-5 and TRBJ2-5; 11 positions match TRBD1. Germline CDR1 is MNHEY and CDR2 is SVGAGI. The trim removed 6 bases at V and 1 base at J, leaving 4 bases unmatched. This CDR3 comprises 15 residues. The CDR3 reads CASSRGTGGQETQYF. The CDR3 bases are TGTGCCAGCAGCCGAGGGACAGGGGGCCAAGAGACCCAGTACTTC.

The chain combines TRBV7-8 with TRBJ1-6; D gene unclear. CDR1 is SGHVS, CDR2 FQNEAQ, per germline. V was trimmed by 1 base and J by 9 bases, leaving 13 bases between them. The CDR3 runs to 15 residues. The CDR3 loop reads CASSLVGLEGSPLHF. CDR3 DNA sequence: TGTGCCAGCAGCTTAGTAGGCCTGGAGGGTTCACCCCTCCACTTT.

This chain joins TRBV6-1 and TRBJ1-5; maybe TRBD1 (6 bases). The CDR3 consists of 15 residues. V was shortened by 1 base and J by 6 bases, with 13 bases between the two germline ends. Germline values: CDR1 MNHNS, CDR2 SASEGT. The CDR3, as DNA: TGTGCCAGCAGTGAAGACAGGGCGAAGGGTCAGCCCCAGCATTTT. It yields the protein CASSEDRAKGQPQHF.

This clone was seen once. The chain recombines TRBV7-9 with TRBJ2-1; 9 nucleotides line up with TRBD1. Looked up from germline, CDR1 is SEHNR and CDR2 is FQNEAQ (reference sequence). This CDR3 region has 15 residues. V gave up 5 bases and J gave up 1 base; unmatched junction bases: 3. Here the CDR3 DNA reads TGTGCCAGCAGCCCTGACAGGGGGTCCTACAATGAGCAGTTCTTC. This codes for CASSPDRGSYNEQFF.

This clone has only one observation. The chain joins TRBV5-6 to TRBJ2-7; TRBD2 might be the D (7 bases). V was trimmed by 0 bases and J by 4 bases, leaving 14 bases between them. The V gene's germline CDR1 is SGHDT and CDR2 YYEEEE. This CDR3 spans 15 amino acids. DNA of the CDR3: TGTGCCAGCAGCTTGGAGGCAGGGAGGGGGTACGAGCAGTACTTC. Its translation is CASSLEAGRGYEQYF.

The rearrangement joins TRBV9 to TRBJ1-3; 8 nucleotides line up with TRBD1. With V trimmed by 0 bases and J by 0 bases, 8 bases remained unmatched. CDR1 and CDR2 (germline): SGDLS, YYNGEE. This CDR3 spans 18 amino acids. The CDR3 DNA reads TGTGCCAGCAGCGTAGCTGTTGCGGGACAGGTCTCTGGAAACACCATATATTTT. Amino acid sequence: CASSVAVAGQVSGNTIYF.

This chain connects TRBV14 to TRBJ1-3; possible D gene TRBD1, 6 bases. The CDR3 sequence is 14 residues long. The V end was cut by 4 bases, the J end by 4 bases, with 11 bases between. The germline V gene encodes CDR1 SGHDN and CDR2 FVKESK. CDR3: CASSPGTLGNTIYF. The CDR3 DNA sequence: TGTGCCAGCAGCCCCGGGACATTAGGAAACACCATATATTTT.

The chain has TRBV28 and TRBJ1-5; 8 bases match TRBD1. CDR1 and CDR2 (germline): MDHEN, SYDVKM. Trimming at V came to 5 bases and at J to 7 bases, leaving 10 bases not matched to a gene. The CDR3 totals 15 residues. The chain's CDR3 is CASSERRGPAQPQHF. As DNA, the CDR3 is TGTGCCAGCAGTGAACGCAGGGGGCCAGCCCAGCCCCAGCATTTT.

The chain recombines TRBV29-1 with TRBJ1-5, with D maybe TRBD1 (6 bases). The CDR3 has 13 amino acids. CDR1 is SQVTM and CDR2 is ANQGSEA in the germline V gene. Between the trimmed V and J ends, which lost 4 bases and 3 bases, there was a span of 10 bases. The CDR3 region has the DNA TGCAGCGTTGCCCGGGACACCAATCAGCCCCAGCATTTT. It yields the protein CSVARDTNQPQHF.

V and J are TRBV9 and TRBJ2-7, with D maybe TRBD1 (5 bases). CDR1 and CDR2 (germline): SGDLS, YYNGEE. V lost 4 bases to trimming and J lost 4 bases, with 21 bases between them. CDR3 length: 16 amino acids. CDR3 in DNA: TGTGCCAGCAGCCCTCGGCAGAATCAGGGAAAATACGAGCAGTACTTC. It translates to CASSPRQNQGKYEQYF.

This chain uses TRBV15 with TRBJ1-4; a possible D gene is TRBD1 (5 bases). This CDR3 is built from 15 residues. Trimming shortened V by 3 bases and J by 6 bases, and 14 bases separated the two germline ends. CDR1 is LNHNV, CDR2 YYDKDF, per germline (reference sequence). Here the CDR3 reads CATSRPGGSDEKLFF. The CDR3 nucleotides read TGTGCCACCAGCAGGCCGGGGGGTAGTGATGAAAAACTGTTTTTT.

V is TRBV10-1 and J is TRBJ2-5; D gene uncertain. CDR1 and CDR2 from the germline V gene are WNHNN and SYGVQD (reference sequence). The germline V and J ends were trimmed by 2 bases and 9 bases, with 10 bases remaining between them. This CDR3 is built from 12 residues. The CDR3 protein is CASSEGVAPQYF. The CDR3 region has the DNA TGCGCCAGCAGTGAGGGAGTCGCACCCCAGTACTTC.

This clone has a handful of counts. The chain joins TRBV30 to TRBJ1-1, with 7 bases fitting TRBD1. Losses at the gene ends were 3 bases for V and 1 base for J; bases not matched to a gene: 11. The CDR3 runs to 16 residues. CDR1 and CDR2 (germline): GTSNPN, SVGIG (reference sequence). CDR3 nucleotide sequence: TGTGCCTGGAGAGGACTCGGGACAGTCGGGAACACTGAAGCTTTCTTT. Its protein product is CAWRGLGTVGNTEAFF.

The CDR3 reads CASSPGQGDGQPQHF. The CDR3 nucleotides read TGTGCCAGCAGCCCTGGACAGGGGGACGGTCAGCCCCAGCATTTT. V gene TRBV6-2 or TRBV6-3 combines with J gene TRBJ1-5, with 10 bases lining up with TRBD1. Trimming at V came to 6 bases and at J to 6 bases, leaving 8 bases not matched to a gene. Germline CDR1 is MNHEY and CDR2 is SVGEGT. The CDR3 consists of 15 residues.

The J gene is TRBJ2-1, the V gene TRBV7-2; 10 bases are shared with TRBD2. V gave up 3 bases and J gave up 9 bases; unmatched junction bases: 11. The CDR3 spans 16 residues. The germline CDR1 and CDR2 sequences are SGHTA and FQGNSA. Here the CDR3 DNA reads TGTGCCAGCAGCTTCCAGACTAGCGGGCTGCCTATTGAGCAGTTCTTC. It is translated as CASSFQTSGLPIEQFF.

The chain recombines TRBV19 with TRBJ1-1; D call uncertain. V was shortened by 3 bases and J by 10 bases, with 15 bases between the two germline ends. This CDR3 comprises 13 residues. Germline V gene sequence: CDR1 LNHDA, CDR2 SQIVND (reference sequence). The CDR3 protein is CASSISTEGRAFF. CDR3 bases: TGTGCCAGTAGTATTTCCACCGAGGGTAGAGCTTTCTTT.